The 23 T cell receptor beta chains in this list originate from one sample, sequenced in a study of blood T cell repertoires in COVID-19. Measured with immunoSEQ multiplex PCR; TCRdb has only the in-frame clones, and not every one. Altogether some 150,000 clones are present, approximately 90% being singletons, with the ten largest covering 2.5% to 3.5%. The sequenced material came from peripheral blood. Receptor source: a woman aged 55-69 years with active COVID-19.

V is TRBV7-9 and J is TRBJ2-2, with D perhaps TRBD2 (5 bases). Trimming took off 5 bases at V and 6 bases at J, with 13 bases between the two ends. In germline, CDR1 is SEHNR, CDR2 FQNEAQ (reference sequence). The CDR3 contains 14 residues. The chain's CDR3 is CASSRVVGAGELFF. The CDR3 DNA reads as TGTGCCAGCAGCCGCGTGGTCGGGGCCGGGGAGCTGTTTTTT.

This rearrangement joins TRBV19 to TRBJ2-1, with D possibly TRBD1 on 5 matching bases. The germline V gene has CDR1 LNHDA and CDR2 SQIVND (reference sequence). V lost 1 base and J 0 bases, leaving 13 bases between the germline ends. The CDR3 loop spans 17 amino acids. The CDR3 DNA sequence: TGTGCCAGTAGTATAGCCCCTAGGGGAATCTCCTACAATGAGCAGTTCTTC. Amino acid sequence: CASSIAPRGISYNEQFF.

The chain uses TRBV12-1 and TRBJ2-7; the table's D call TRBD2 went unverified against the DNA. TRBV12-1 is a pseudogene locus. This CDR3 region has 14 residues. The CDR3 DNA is TGTGCCAGCAGCCTCCGGGACCGGGAGGACGAGCAGTACTTC. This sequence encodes CASSLRDREDEQYF.

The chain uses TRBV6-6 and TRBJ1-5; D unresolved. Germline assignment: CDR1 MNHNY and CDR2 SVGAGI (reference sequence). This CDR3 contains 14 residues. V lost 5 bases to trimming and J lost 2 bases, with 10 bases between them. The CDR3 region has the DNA TGTGCCAGCAGTATCGGGAGGGGCAATCAGCCCCAGCATTTT. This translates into CASSIGRGNQPQHF.

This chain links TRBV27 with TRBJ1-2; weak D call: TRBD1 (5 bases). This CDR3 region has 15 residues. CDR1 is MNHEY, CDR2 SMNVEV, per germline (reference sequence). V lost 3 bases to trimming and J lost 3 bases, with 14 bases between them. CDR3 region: CASSFTGVQDYGYTF. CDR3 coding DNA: TGTGCCAGCAGTTTCACGGGGGTTCAGGACTATGGCTACACCTTC.

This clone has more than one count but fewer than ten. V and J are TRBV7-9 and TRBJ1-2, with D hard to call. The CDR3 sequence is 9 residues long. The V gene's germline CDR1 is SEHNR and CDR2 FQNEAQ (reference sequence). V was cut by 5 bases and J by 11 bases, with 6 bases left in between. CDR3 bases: TGTGCCAGCAGCCCCGGGTACACCTTC. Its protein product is CASSPGYTF.

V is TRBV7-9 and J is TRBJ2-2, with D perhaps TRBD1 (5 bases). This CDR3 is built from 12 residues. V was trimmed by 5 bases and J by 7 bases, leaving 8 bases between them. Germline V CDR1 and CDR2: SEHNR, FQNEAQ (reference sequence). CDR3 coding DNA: TGTGCCAGCAGCGGGGCTGGCGGGGAGCTGTTTTTT. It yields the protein CASSGAGGELFF.

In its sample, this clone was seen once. The CDR3 reads CASSAFLLVEEAFF. CDR3 DNA sequence: TGTGCCAGCAGCGCCTTCTTATTGGTGGAGGAAGCTTTCTTT. The rearrangement joins TRBV6-5 to TRBJ1-1; D gene unclear. Germline assignment: CDR1 MNHEY and CDR2 SVGAGI. Trimming took 6 bases from V and 8 from J, leaving 19 bases between them. There are 14 residues in the CDR3.

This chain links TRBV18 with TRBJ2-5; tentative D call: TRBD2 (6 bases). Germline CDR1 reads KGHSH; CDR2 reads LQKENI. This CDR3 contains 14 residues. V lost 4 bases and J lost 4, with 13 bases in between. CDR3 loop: CASSQLTSIETQYF. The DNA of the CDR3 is TGTGCCAGCTCACAGCTGACTAGTATAGAGACCCAGTACTTC. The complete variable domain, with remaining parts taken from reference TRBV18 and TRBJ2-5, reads NAGVMQNPRHLVRRRGQEARLRCSPMKGHSHVYWYRQLPEEGLKFMVYLQKENIIDESGMPKERFSAEFPKEGPSILRIQQVVRGDSAAYFCASSQLTSIETQYFGPGTRLLVL.

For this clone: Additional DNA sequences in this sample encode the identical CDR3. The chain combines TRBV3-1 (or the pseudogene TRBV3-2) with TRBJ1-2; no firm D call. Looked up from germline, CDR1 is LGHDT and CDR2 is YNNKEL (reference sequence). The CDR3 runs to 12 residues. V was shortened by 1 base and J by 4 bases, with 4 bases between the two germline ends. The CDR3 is CASSQGLYGYTF. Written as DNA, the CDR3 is TGTGCCAGCAGCCAAGGACTCTATGGCTACACCTTC.

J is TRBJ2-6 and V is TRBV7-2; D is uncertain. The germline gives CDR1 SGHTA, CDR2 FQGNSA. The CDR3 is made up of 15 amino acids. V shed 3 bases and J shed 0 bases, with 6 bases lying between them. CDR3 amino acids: CASSFSSSGANVLTF. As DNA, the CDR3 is TGTGCCAGCAGCTTTTCGAGCTCTGGGGCCAACGTCCTGACTTTC. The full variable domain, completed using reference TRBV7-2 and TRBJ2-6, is GAGVSQSPSNKVTEKGKDVELRCDPISGHTALYWYRQSLGQGLEFLIYFQGNSAPDKSGLPSDRFSAERTGGSVSTLTIQRTQQEDSAVYLCASSFSSSGANVLTFGAGSRLTVL.

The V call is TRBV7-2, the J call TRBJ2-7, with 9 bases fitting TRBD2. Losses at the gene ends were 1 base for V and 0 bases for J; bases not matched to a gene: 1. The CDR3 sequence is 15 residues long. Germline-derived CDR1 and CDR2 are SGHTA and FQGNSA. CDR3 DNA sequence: TGTGCCAGCAGCTTAGGACTAGCGGCCTCCTACGAGCAGTACTTC. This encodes CASSLGLAASYEQYF.

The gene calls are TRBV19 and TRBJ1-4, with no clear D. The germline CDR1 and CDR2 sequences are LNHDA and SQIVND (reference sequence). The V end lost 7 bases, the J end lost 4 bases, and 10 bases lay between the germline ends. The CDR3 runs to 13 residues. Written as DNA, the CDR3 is TGTGCCAGTAACGGCAGACTTAATGAAAAACTGTTTTTT. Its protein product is CASNGRLNEKLFF.

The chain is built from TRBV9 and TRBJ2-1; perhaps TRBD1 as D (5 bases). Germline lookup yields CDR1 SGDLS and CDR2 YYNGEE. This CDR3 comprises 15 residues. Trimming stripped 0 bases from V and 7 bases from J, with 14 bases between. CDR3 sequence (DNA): TGTGCCAGCAGCGTAGAAGGGGCTAAAGGGAATGAGCAGTTCTTC. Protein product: CASSVEGAKGNEQFF.

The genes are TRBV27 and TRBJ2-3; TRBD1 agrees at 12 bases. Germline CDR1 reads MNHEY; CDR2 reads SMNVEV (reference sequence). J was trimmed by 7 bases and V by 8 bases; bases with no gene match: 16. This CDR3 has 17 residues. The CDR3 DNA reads TGTGCCAGCGGGTCCGTGGCCCGGGACAGGGGGCGTTATACGCAGTATTTT. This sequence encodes CASGSVARDRGRYTQYF.

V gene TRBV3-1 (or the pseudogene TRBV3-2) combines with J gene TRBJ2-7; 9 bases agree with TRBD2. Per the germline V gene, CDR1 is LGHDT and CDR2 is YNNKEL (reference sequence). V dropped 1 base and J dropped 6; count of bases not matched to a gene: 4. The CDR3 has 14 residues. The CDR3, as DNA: TGTGCCAGCAGCCAAGTGGTAGCGGGAGCCGAGCAGTACTTC. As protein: CASSQVVAGAEQYF.

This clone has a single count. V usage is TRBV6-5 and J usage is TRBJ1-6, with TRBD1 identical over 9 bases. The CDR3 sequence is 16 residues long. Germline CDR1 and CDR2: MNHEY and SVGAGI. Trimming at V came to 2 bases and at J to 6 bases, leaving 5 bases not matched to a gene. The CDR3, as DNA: TGTGCCAGCAGTTACGGGGACAGGGCGGGTAATTCACCCCTCCACTTT. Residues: CASSYGDRAGNSPLHF.

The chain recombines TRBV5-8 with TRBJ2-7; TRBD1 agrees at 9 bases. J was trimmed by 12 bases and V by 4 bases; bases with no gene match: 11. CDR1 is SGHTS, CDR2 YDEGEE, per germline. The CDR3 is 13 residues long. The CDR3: CASSPLRDREAYF. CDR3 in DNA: TGTGCCAGCAGCCCTCTCCGGGACAGGGAGGCGTACTTC.

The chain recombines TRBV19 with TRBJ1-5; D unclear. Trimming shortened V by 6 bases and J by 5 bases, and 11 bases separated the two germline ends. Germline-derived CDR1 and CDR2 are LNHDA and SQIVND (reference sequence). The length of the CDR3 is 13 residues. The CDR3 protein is CASRRELDQPQHF. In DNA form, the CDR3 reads TGTGCCAGTAGGCGGGAGTTGGATCAGCCCCAGCATTTT.

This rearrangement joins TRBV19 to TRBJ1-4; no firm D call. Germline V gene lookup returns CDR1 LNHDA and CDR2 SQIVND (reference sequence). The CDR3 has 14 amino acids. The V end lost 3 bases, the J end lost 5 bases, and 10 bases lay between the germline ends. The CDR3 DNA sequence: TGTGCCAGTAGTATCTCGAGTGCCAATGAAAAACTGTTTTTT. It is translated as CASSISSANEKLFF.

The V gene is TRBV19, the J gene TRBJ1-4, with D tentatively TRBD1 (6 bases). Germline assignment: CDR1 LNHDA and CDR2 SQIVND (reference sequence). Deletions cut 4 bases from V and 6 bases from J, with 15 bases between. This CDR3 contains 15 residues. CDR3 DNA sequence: TGTGCCAGTAGTAACCCTAAGGACAGAGATGAAAAACTGTTTTTT. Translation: CASSNPKDRDEKLFF.

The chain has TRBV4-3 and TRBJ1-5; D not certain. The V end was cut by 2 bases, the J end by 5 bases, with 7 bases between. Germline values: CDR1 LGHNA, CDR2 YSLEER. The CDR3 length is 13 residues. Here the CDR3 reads CASSQNADQPQHF. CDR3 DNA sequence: TGCGCCAGCAGCCAAAATGCGGATCAGCCCCAGCATTTT.

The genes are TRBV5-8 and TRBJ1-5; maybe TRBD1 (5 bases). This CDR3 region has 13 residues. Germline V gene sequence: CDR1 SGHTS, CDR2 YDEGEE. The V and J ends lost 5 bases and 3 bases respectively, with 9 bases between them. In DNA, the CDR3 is TGTGCCAGCAGAGACAGCCTCAATCAGCCCCAGCATTTT. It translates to CASRDSLNQPQHF. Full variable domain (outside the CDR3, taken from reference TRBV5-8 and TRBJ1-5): EAGVTQSPTHLIKTRGQQATLRCSPISGHTSVYWYQQALGLGLQFLLWYDEGEERNRGNFPPRFSGRQFPNYSSELNVNALELEDSALYLCASRDSLNQPQHFGDGTRLSIL.